The TCR beta chain described here comes from a study of cytomegalovirus exposure and HLA in healthy donors. Study-level findings and limits: Cytomegalovirus-associated TCR beta chains were listed, numbering 164.

Clones were read by immunoSEQ multiplex PCR, and TCRdb kept only the in-frame ones, dropping some. The table has 150,000 or so clones, 85% seen once. In regard to this clone: As yet, its antigen is unknown.

The germline V gene encodes CDR1 MNHEY and CDR2 SVGAGI. Trimming took 0 bases from V and 7 from J, leaving 13 bases between them. The CDR3 is made up of 14 amino acids. The chain uses TRBV6-5 and TRBJ2-7, with TRBD2 as a possible D gene (6 bases). The sequenced material came from PBMCs. This clonotype originated in a young man in good health and CMV-seropositive. The CDR3 sequence: CASSYSSHGSEQYF. CDR3 sequence (DNA): TGTGCCAGCAGTTACTCGAGTCACGGGAGTGAGCAGTACTTC.